Below, one T cell receptor (beta chain) is given with its context. The V gene end was trimmed by 4 bases and the J gene end by 4 bases; junction bases not matched to a gene: 4. This CDR3 region has 14 residues. Germline values: CDR1 LNHNV, CDR2 YYDKDF (reference sequence). These data come from a study of blood T cell repertoires in COVID-19. Study summary: Italy, Spain and the United States were the sources of the convalescent and acute COVID-19 samples.

As processed by the authors: Estimation of nucleated cell counts relied on the amplification of reference gene primers. The protocol was immunoSEQ multiplex PCR, while the TCRdb copy is restricted to in-frame clones and leaves out a portion. The DNA was the basis for D and trimming; V, J and clone size are from that table. The sample yields about 100,000 clones, approximately 92% seen once. The chain uses TRBV15 and TRBJ1-5; 7 bases fit TRBD1. The receptor's source is a woman older than 75 with acute or convalescent COVID-19. Input material: peripheral blood. CDR3 in DNA: TGTGCCACCAGCAAGGGACAGATGAATCAGCCCCAGCATTTT. It yields the protein CATSKGQMNQPQHF.